Presented here are 20 T cell receptor beta chains from one specimen sequenced in a study of control samples from healthy donors and cancer patients. Sequencing was performed with immunoSEQ multiplex PCR; in TCRdb, only in-frame clones are kept and a portion is missing. Of 15,000 to 20,000 clones listed, 70% to 90% are singletons. Sequencing input: PBMCs. All receptors come from a man in his 60s with head and neck cancer.

The chain couples TRBV7-9 to TRBJ1-6, with TRBD1 as a possible D gene (6 bases). Trimming took 6 bases from V and 7 from J, leaving 16 bases between them. CDR3 length equals 15 residues. CDR1 and CDR2 from the germline V gene are SEHNR and FQNEAQ (reference sequence). CDR3: CASSSSEGGNSPLHF. As DNA, the CDR3 is TGTGCCAGCAGTTCGAGCGAAGGGGGGAATTCACCCCTCCACTTT. The full variable domain, its missing parts supplied by reference TRBV7-9 and TRBJ1-6, is DTGVSQNPRHKITKRGQNVTFRCDPISEHNRLYWYRQTLGQGPEFLTYFQNEAQLEKSRLLSDRFSAERPKGSFSTLEIQRTEQGDSAMYLCASSSSEGGNSPLHFGNGTRLTVT.

The V and J genes are TRBV5-6 and TRBJ2-7; D uncertain. CDR1 is SGHDT, CDR2 YYEEEE, per germline. CDR3 size: 14 residues. The V end was cut by 4 bases, the J end by 2 bases, with 13 bases between. The DNA of the CDR3 is TGTGCCAGCAGCCCGACACCAGAGGCCTACGAGCAGTACTTC. Residues: CASSPTPEAYEQYF.

The J gene is TRBJ1-1, the V gene TRBV7-6; D gene ambiguous. Germline CDR1 and CDR2: SGHVS and FNYEAQ. CDR3 size: 14 residues. V shed 1 base and J shed 5 bases, with 11 bases lying between them. CDR3 DNA sequence: TGTGCCAGCAGCTTAGTTGTCAGTGCGACTGAAGCTTTCTTT. It specifies CASSLVVSATEAFF. Based on the CDR3 plus reference TRBV7-6 and TRBJ1-1, the full variable domain is GAGVSQSPRYKVTKRGQDVALRCDPISGHVSLYWYRQALGQGPEFLTYFNYEAQQDKSGLPNDRFSAERPEGSISTLTIQRTEQRDSAMYRCASSLVVSATEAFFGQGTRLTVV.

This chain uses TRBV7-6 with TRBJ1-1, with D perhaps TRBD1 (5 bases). This CDR3 is 13 amino acids long. The V gene's germline CDR1 is SGHVS and CDR2 FNYEAQ. V lost 6 bases, J lost 1 base, and 9 bases lay in between. CDR3 sequence: CASRADTNTEAFF. The CDR3 DNA is TGTGCCAGCAGAGCGGACACGAACACTGAAGCTTTCTTT.

The chain employs TRBV12-3 or TRBV12-4 and TRBJ1-1, with D hard to call. V shed 3 bases and J shed 0 bases, with 5 bases lying between them. The CDR3 is made up of 13 amino acids. CDR3 amino acids: CASSLNVNTEAFF. DNA for the CDR3: TGTGCCAGCAGTTTGAACGTGAACACTGAAGCTTTCTTT.

The rearrangement joins TRBV7-9 to TRBJ1-6; D gene ambiguous. V lost 1 base and J lost 2, with 6 bases in between. CDR3 size: 15 residues. The germline gives CDR1 SEHNR, CDR2 FQNEAQ (reference sequence). In DNA form, the CDR3 reads TGTGCCAGCAGCTTAGTGGGGACCTATAATTCACCCCTCCACTTT. It codes for CASSLVGTYNSPLHF.

The chain combines TRBV7-6 with TRBJ2-5; the match to TRBD1 covers 10 bases. The trim removed 5 bases at V and 5 bases at J, leaving 8 bases unmatched. The CDR3 length is 15 residues. CDR1 SGHVS and CDR2 FNYEAQ come from the germline V gene. CDR3 region: CASSAGTGVGETQYF. DNA of the CDR3: TGTGCCAGCAGCGCAGGGACAGGGGTTGGCGAGACCCAGTACTTC.

CDR3 region: CASSVGPYNEQFF. The CDR3 DNA reads as TGTGCCAGCAGCGTAGGACCCTACAATGAGCAGTTCTTC. The chain joins TRBV9 to TRBJ2-1; the D is unclear. The germline V gene has CDR1 SGDLS and CDR2 YYNGEE. CDR3 size: 13 residues. Deletions cut 0 bases from V and 2 bases from J, with 3 bases between.

The rearrangement joins TRBV5-4 to TRBJ2-3, with unresolved D. This CDR3 comprises 13 residues. Trimming took off 7 bases at V and 1 base at J, with 10 bases between the two ends. CDR1 SGHNT and CDR2 YYREEE come from the germline V gene (reference sequence). In DNA, the CDR3 is TGTGCCAGCGGGCAGGTCGGCACAGATACGCAGTATTTT. It codes for CASGQVGTDTQYF.

The J gene is TRBJ1-2, the V gene TRBV19; 9 nucleotides line up with TRBD1. The trim removed 5 bases at V and 2 bases at J, leaving 3 bases unmatched. Germline-derived CDR1 and CDR2 are LNHDA and SQIVND (reference sequence). This CDR3 comprises 14 residues. The CDR3 DNA follows: TGTGCCAGTAGTCCTGGACAGGGGAACTATGGCTACACCTTC. It is translated as CASSPGQGNYGYTF.

The rearrangement uses TRBV29-1 and TRBJ2-3, with 8 positions matching TRBD2. In germline, CDR1 is SQVTM, CDR2 ANQGSEA. The CDR3 loop spans 16 amino acids. The junction had 10 bases not matched to a gene; V was cut back by 1 base and J by 4 bases. CDR3 amino acids: CSVEVGAGAPADTQYF. DNA for the CDR3: TGCAGCGTTGAAGTGGGAGCGGGGGCTCCGGCAGATACGCAGTATTTT.

This clone came up once. The rearrangement joins TRBV13 to TRBJ1-1; D is ambiguous. The germline CDR1 and CDR2 sequences are PRHDT and FYEKMQ (reference sequence). The CDR3 has 16 residues. Trimming removed 4 bases from V and 0 bases from J, with 15 bases in between. The CDR3 bases are TGTGCCAGCAGCTCGTACCGCCGTGGGGTGAACACTGAAGCTTTCTTT. Translation gives CASSSYRRGVNTEAFF.

The chain joins TRBV29-1 to TRBJ2-3; no firm D call. Trimming cost V 7 bases and J 7 bases, with 15 bases left between them. Germline V lookup: CDR1 SQVTM, CDR2 ANQGSEA. The CDR3 contains 12 residues. The CDR3 nucleotides are TGCAGCGCCCCGACGTTGACTTATACGCAGTATTTT. Protein sequence: CSAPTLTYTQYF.

The chain recombines TRBV6-5 with TRBJ2-6; D is uncertain. The CDR3 contains 14 residues. Germline values: CDR1 MNHEY, CDR2 SVGAGI. The V end lost 3 bases, the J end lost 2 bases, and 5 bases lay between the germline ends. CDR3 DNA: TGTGCCAGCAGTTATGAGGCTGGGGCCAACGTCCTGACTTTC. Residues: CASSYEAGANVLTF.

This clone is a singleton in its sample. The chain is built from TRBV7-8 and TRBJ2-2, with TRBD1 identical over 9 bases. V lost 3 bases and J lost 4; bases outside the gene matches: 6. Germline-derived CDR1 and CDR2 are SGHVS and FQNEAQ. The CDR3 sequence is 16 residues long. Written as DNA, the CDR3 is TGTGCCAGCAGCTTTGGGGGACAGGGTTTCACCGGGGAGCTGTTTTTT. As protein: CASSFGGQGFTGELFF.

The chain has TRBV19 and TRBJ1-1, with TRBD1 as a possible D gene (5 bases). Germline CDR1 is LNHDA and CDR2 is SQIVND (reference sequence). Trimming took off 7 bases at V and 5 bases at J, with 14 bases between the two ends. CDR3 length equals 13 residues. The CDR3 bases are TGTGCCAGTAAATACAGGTTCGATACTGAAGCTTTCTTT. As protein: CASKYRFDTEAFF. Together with reference TRBV19 and TRBJ1-1, the CDR3 gives the full variable domain: DGGITQSPKYLFRKEGQNVTLSCEQNLNHDAMYWYRQDPGQGLRLIYYSQIVNDFQKGDIAEGYSVSREKKESFPLTVTSAQKNPTAFYLCASKYRFDTEAFFGQGTRLTVV.

The chain uses TRBV5-6 and TRBJ1-1; D is unclear. The CDR3 loop spans 16 amino acids. V dropped 0 bases and J dropped 1 base, with 13 bases sitting between them. Per the germline V gene, CDR1 is SGHDT and CDR2 is YYEEEE. The CDR3 nucleotides are TGTGCCAGCAGCTTGGGGGCGGGCGTTTCGAACACTGAAGCTTTCTTT. It specifies CASSLGAGVSNTEAFF.

The V gene is TRBV5-1, the J gene TRBJ1-6; D is possibly TRBD1 (5 bases). Germline CDR1 SGHRS, CDR2 YFSETQ. The CDR3 contains 14 residues. V was shortened by 5 bases and J by 5 bases, with 11 bases between the two germline ends. The DNA for the CDR3 is TGCGCCAGCAGGGGAGACAGCAATAATTCACCCCTCCACTTT. As protein: CASRGDSNNSPLHF. The variable domain in full, with the rest retrieved from reference TRBV5-1 and TRBJ1-6, is KAGVTQTPRYLIKTRGQQVTLSCSPISGHRSVSWYQQTPGQGLQFLFEYFSETQRNKGNFPGRFSGRQFSNSRSEMNVSTLELGDSALYLCASRGDSNNSPLHFGNGTRLTVT.

The chain employs TRBV12-3 or TRBV12-4 and TRBJ2-2, with TRBD1 as a possible D gene (5 bases). V lost 6 bases and J 5 bases, leaving 10 bases between the germline ends. There are 13 residues in the CDR3. The CDR3 region has the DNA TGTGCCAGCAGGCCGACAGTAACCGGGGAGCTGTTTTTT. Translating it yields CASRPTVTGELFF.

The rearrangement joins TRBV27 to TRBJ1-5; 9 nucleotides align to TRBD1. CDR3 length: 17 amino acids. CDR1 is MNHEY, CDR2 SMNVEV, per germline (reference sequence). V shed 6 bases and J 5 bases; nucleotides not matched to a gene: 14. In nucleotides, the CDR3 is TGTGCCAGCAGAGGAATGAGGACAGGGGTTGGGGATCAGCCCCAGCATTTT. Its translation: CASRGMRTGVGDQPQHF.